This T cell receptor (beta chain) was sequenced during a study of blood T cell repertoires in COVID-19. Study as a whole: Samples of COVID-19 (acute and convalescent) were obtained from the United States, Italy and Spain.

Germline V lookup: CDR1 SGHAT, CDR2 FQNNGV. This CDR3 spans 15 amino acids. V lost 5 bases and J 5 bases, leaving 16 bases between the germline ends. Profiling relied on immunoSEQ multiplex PCR, and the TCRdb table lists in-frame clones only, not all of them. The table records about 98,000 clones, around four fifths of them present only once. Ten or more counts support this clone. Specimen: peripheral blood. The sequence derives from a man in his forties with active or convalescent COVID-19. The chain carries TRBV11-2 and TRBJ2-1, with TRBD1 as a possible D gene (5 bases). CDR3 region: CASSLGPARHNEQFF. CDR3 nucleotide sequence: TGTGCCAGCAGCCTGGGGCCAGCCCGTCACAATGAGCAGTTCTTC.